Detailed here is one T cell receptor (beta chain). Between the trimmed V and J ends, which lost 2 bases and 6 bases, there was a span of 7 bases. The CDR3 covers 13 residues. CDR1 and CDR2 (germline): MNHEY, SVGEGT. This record comes from a study of blood T cell repertoires in COVID-19. About the study: The United States, Italy and Spain provided the acute and convalescent COVID-19 samples.

Original processing notes: Reference gene primer amplification gave nucleated cell count estimates. TCRdb's table, derived via immunoSEQ multiplex PCR, lists solely in-frame clones and lacks some. The V and J calls and clone size come from that table; D and trimming were worked out from the DNA. The sample lists approximately 96,000 clones, roughly 88% occurring once. This rearrangement joins TRBV6-2 or TRBV6-3 to TRBJ2-2; D possibly corresponds to TRBD2 (5 bases). Sequencing was carried out using peripheral blood. The clonotype was recovered from an elderly woman with acute or convalescent COVID-19. CDR3 DNA: TGTGCCAGCAGTTACGTGGGAGCCGGGGAGCTGTTTTTT. Its protein product is CASSYVGAGELFF.